Listed here are 20 T cell receptor beta chains from one sample, sequenced in a study of cytomegalovirus exposure and HLA in healthy donors. PCR involved 60 Vbeta and 13 Jbeta primers. TCRdb keeps only in-frame clones here, not all; method: immunoSEQ multiplex PCR. Of about 150,000 clones listed, about 85% are singletons. Sequencing used PBMCs. The receptor source for this set is a man aged 45-65 years in good health and CMV-seropositive.

The genes are TRBV30 and TRBJ1-3, with 7 bases aligning to TRBD1. Losses at the gene ends were 0 bases for V and 11 bases for J; bases not matched to a gene: 7. Germline V lookup: CDR1 GTSNPN, CDR2 SVGIG (reference sequence). CDR3 length equals 13 residues. CDR3 nucleotide sequence: TGTGCCTGGAGTGTATCGACAGGGAGGTCCATATATTTT. It yields the protein CAWSVSTGRSIYF.

As regards this clone: Other DNA sequences in the same sample also yield this CDR3. The chain combines TRBV7-9 with TRBJ1-1; TRBD1 is a possible D gene (6 bases). In germline, CDR1 is SEHNR, CDR2 FQNEAQ (reference sequence). Between the trimmed V and J ends, which lost 1 base and 4 bases, there was a span of 7 bases. The CDR3 spans 13 residues. The CDR3 DNA is TGTGCCAGCAGCTTAGGAGGGGGCACTGAAGCTTTCTTT. This codes for CASSLGGGTEAFF.

V gene TRBV27 combines with J gene TRBJ2-2; D may be TRBD2 (6 bases). CDR1 is MNHEY, CDR2 SMNVEV, per germline (reference sequence). V lost 3 bases to trimming and J lost 5 bases, with 13 bases between them. The CDR3 extends over 15 amino acids. DNA for the CDR3: TGTGCCAGCAGTTTCGACAAAAGCGGGACCGGGGAGCTGTTTTTT. The encoded protein is CASSFDKSGTGELFF.

The CDR3 DNA follows: TGTGCCAGCAGGGAGACGGATGCCTACGAGCAGTACTTC. As protein: CASRETDAYEQYF. The chain uses TRBV6-5 and TRBJ2-7; unclear D gene. V was clipped by 6 bases and J by 2 bases, with 11 bases between them. This CDR3 contains 13 residues. Germline values: CDR1 MNHEY, CDR2 SVGAGI.

The rearrangement uses TRBV30 and TRBJ1-1, with 8 bases aligning to TRBD1. J was trimmed by 11 bases and V by 2 bases; bases with no gene match: 16. The CDR3 totals 15 residues. Germline V gene sequence: CDR1 GTSNPN, CDR2 SVGIG (reference sequence). The CDR3 bases are TGTGCCTGGAGTCGATCCGGCAGGGGGCAAGTGGTGGCTTTCTTT. This sequence encodes CAWSRSGRGQVVAFF.

The chain uses TRBV10-3 and TRBJ2-1; maybe TRBD2 (6 bases). Germline V gene lookup returns CDR1 ENHRY and CDR2 SYGVKD. The CDR3 loop spans 15 amino acids. Deletions cut 0 bases from V and 5 bases from J, with 11 bases between. The CDR3 bases are TGTGCCATCAGTGAGTCAACGGGAGTTGACAATGAGCAGTTCTTC. Translation gives CAISESTGVDNEQFF.

The V and J genes are TRBV19 and TRBJ2-1; unclear D gene. With 1 base removed from V and 10 bases from J, the gap between germline ends came to 5 bases. Germline lookup yields CDR1 LNHDA and CDR2 SQIVND (reference sequence). This CDR3 region has 11 residues. The CDR3 coding sequence is TGTGCCAGTAGTATAGGCAGGGAGCAGTTCTTC. Its translation is CASSIGREQFF.

The rearrangement links TRBV6-1 to TRBJ1-2, with 10 positions matching TRBD1. The V gene's germline CDR1 is MNHNS and CDR2 SASEGT. This CDR3 is 13 amino acids long. Losses at the gene ends were 5 bases for V and 7 bases for J; bases not matched to a gene: 4. This CDR3 is CASSNRTGGGYTF. DNA for the CDR3: TGTGCCAGCAGTAACCGGACAGGGGGTGGCTACACCTTC.

This clone was seen a handful of times. The rearrangement links TRBV2 to TRBJ2-7; 7 bases are a match to TRBD2. This CDR3 contains 13 residues. Losses at the gene ends were 5 bases for V and 3 bases for J; bases not matched to a gene: 4. Germline V CDR1 and CDR2: SNHLY, FYNNEI. The chain's CDR3 is CASSQGGFYEQYF. CDR3 nucleotide sequence: TGTGCCAGCAGTCAGGGAGGGTTCTACGAGCAGTACTTC.

The chain has TRBV19 and TRBJ2-1; 10 nucleotides align to TRBD2. Unmatched junction bases numbered 9, after V lost 0 bases and J lost 10 bases. CDR1 is LNHDA and CDR2 is SQIVND in the germline V gene (reference sequence). This CDR3 spans 16 amino acids. Here the CDR3 DNA reads TGTGCCAGTAGTATAGAGGCACTAGCGGGAAGGGGAGAGCAGTTCTTC. Encoded protein: CASSIEALAGRGEQFF.

The DNA of the CDR3 is TGTGCCAGCAGTGCTCGACTAGCGGGGGGCACCGGGGAGCTGTTTTTT. The encoded protein is CASSARLAGGTGELFF. The chain has TRBV27 and TRBJ2-2, with 13 positions matching TRBD2. This CDR3 is built from 16 residues. The V segment lost 5 bases and the J segment 4 bases; nucleotides outside the gene matches: 4. Germline CDR1 reads MNHEY; CDR2 reads SMNVEV (reference sequence).

This clone showed up just once. CDR3 in DNA: TGTGCCAGCAGTGTCTCCCCCCTGGGAGCGGGAGGCGTCACCGGGGAGCTGTTTTTT. Translated, it gives CASSVSPLGAGGVTGELFF. The rearrangement joins TRBV6-1 to TRBJ2-2; 9 bases are shared with TRBD2. This CDR3 is 19 amino acids long. V was clipped by 4 bases and J by 4 bases; unmatched bases: 16. The germline CDR1 and CDR2 sequences are MNHNS and SASEGT.

The chain is built from TRBV11-2 and TRBJ1-1, with a possible D match to TRBD1 (5 bases). V lost 2 bases to trimming and J lost 4 bases, with 11 bases between them. This CDR3 contains 14 residues. From germline, CDR1 is SGHAT and CDR2 FQNNGV. CDR3 sequence (DNA): TGTGCCAGCAGCTTAATCGCCAGGGCCACTGAAGCTTTCTTT. It codes for CASSLIARATEAFF.

In its sample, this clone was seen once. V usage is TRBV6-5 and J usage is TRBJ1-2, with D perhaps matching TRBD1 (6 bases). CDR1 is MNHEY and CDR2 is SVGAGI in the germline V gene. The CDR3 covers 14 residues. V was cut by 7 bases and J by 0 bases, with 12 bases left in between. The CDR3 bases are TGTGCCAGCACAGGGACACCTACTAACTATGGCTACACCTTC. This sequence encodes CASTGTPTNYGYTF.

In its sample, this clone was seen once. The CDR3 spells CASSTGGYEQYF. The CDR3 region has the DNA TGCGCCAGCAGTACAGGGGGCTACGAGCAGTACTTC. The chain uses TRBV5-1 and TRBJ2-7; 8 bases are a match to TRBD1. Trimming removed 5 bases from V and 3 bases from J; junction bases left unmatched: 1. Germline assignment: CDR1 SGHRS and CDR2 YFSETQ. The CDR3 covers 12 residues.

The chain recombines TRBV6-5 with TRBJ1-5; 8 bases are shared with TRBD1. Germline V gives CDR1 MNHEY, CDR2 SVGAGI. The CDR3 loop spans 15 amino acids. The junction had 7 bases not matched to a gene; V was cut back by 4 bases and J by 5 bases. CDR3 in DNA: TGTGCCAGCAGTTCTTCAGGGGGCGCAGATCAGCCCCAGCATTTT. It yields the protein CASSSSGGADQPQHF.

The CDR3 DNA is TGCAGCGTTGAAGGGTCTAGCGGGGGCACAGATACGCAGTATTTT. Protein: CSVEGSSGGTDTQYF. The chain employs TRBV29-1 and TRBJ2-3; TRBD2 agrees at 9 bases. Germline V gene sequence: CDR1 SQVTM, CDR2 ANQGSEA. The V segment lost 1 base and the J segment 1 base; nucleotides outside the gene matches: 3. The CDR3 is 15 amino acids.

This clone was observed a handful of times. The chain links TRBV7-8 to TRBJ2-1; 11 bases match TRBD2. With 5 bases clipped from V and 5 bases from J, the junction kept 5 bases outside the gene matches. The germline CDR1 and CDR2 sequences are SGHVS and FQNEAQ. This CDR3 contains 15 residues. This CDR3 is CASSRGLAENNEQFF. The DNA for the CDR3 is TGTGCCAGCAGCCGGGGACTAGCGGAAAACAATGAGCAGTTCTTC.

The chain joins TRBV19 to TRBJ1-1; no clear D gene. This CDR3 has 11 amino acids. Germline V gene data show CDR1 as LNHDA and CDR2 as SQIVND (reference sequence). Deletions cut 6 bases from V and 4 bases from J, with 6 bases between. The CDR3: CASRSRTEAFF. The DNA for the CDR3 is TGTGCCAGTAGGTCGCGCACTGAAGCTTTCTTT.

The chain recombines TRBV15 with TRBJ2-1; 8 nucleotides align to TRBD1. This CDR3 spans 19 amino acids. Germline CDR1 reads LNHNV; CDR2 reads YYDKDF (reference sequence). The V and J ends lost 1 base and 4 bases, in that order; junction bases with no gene match: 15. CDR3 nucleotides: TGTGCCACCAGCAGAGCCCTGGACAGGGTTGCGGGAAAGTACAATGAGCAGTTCTTC. This encodes CATSRALDRVAGKYNEQFF.